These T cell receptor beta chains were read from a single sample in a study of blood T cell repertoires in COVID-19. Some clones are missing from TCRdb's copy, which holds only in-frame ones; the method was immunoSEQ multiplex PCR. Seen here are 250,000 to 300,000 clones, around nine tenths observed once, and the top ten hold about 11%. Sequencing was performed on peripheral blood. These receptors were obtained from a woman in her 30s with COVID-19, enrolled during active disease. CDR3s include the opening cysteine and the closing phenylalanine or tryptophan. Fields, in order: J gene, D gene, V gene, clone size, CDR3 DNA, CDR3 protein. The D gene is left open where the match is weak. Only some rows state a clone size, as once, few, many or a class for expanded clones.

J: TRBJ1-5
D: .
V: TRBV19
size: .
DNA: TGTGCCAGTAGTATGAGGGAAGGTCAGCCCCAGCATTTT
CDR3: CASSMREGQPQHF

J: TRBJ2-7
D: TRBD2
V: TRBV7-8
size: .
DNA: TGTGCCAGCAGCCCGCGGGGCGGGAGAGGCGAGCAGTACTTC
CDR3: CASSPRGGRGEQYF

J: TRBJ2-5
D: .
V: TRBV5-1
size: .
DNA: TGCGCCAGCAGCAAAGGACACGGCGGAGATTCAGGGGAGACCCAGTACTTC
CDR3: CASSKGHGGDSGETQYF

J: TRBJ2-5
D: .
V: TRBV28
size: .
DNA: TGTGCCAGCAGTTTATTCGACGGGAAAGATCGAGAGACCCAGTACTTC
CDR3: CASSLFDGKDRETQYF

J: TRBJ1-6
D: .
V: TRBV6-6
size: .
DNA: TGTGCCAGCAGTTACTCTTCGGACAGATTGAATTCACCCCTCCACTTT
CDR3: CASSYSSDRLNSPLHF

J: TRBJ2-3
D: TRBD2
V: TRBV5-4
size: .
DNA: TGTGCCAGCAGCCGTCCGGGACTAGATGTCCTAGATACGCAGTATTTT
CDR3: CASSRPGLDVLDTQYF

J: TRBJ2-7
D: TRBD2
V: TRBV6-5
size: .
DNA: TGTGCCAGCAGTTCCCGCGGGAGGGCTTACGAGCAGTACTTC
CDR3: CASSSRGRAYEQYF

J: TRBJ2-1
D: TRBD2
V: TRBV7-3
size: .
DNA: TGTGCCAGCAGCCTGGGACTAGCGGGAGGGCTTTACAATGAGCAGTTCTTC
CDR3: CASSLGLAGGLYNEQFF

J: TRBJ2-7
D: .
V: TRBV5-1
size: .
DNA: TGCGCCAGCAGACGGGGACTGCAGGACGGCTACGAGCAGTACTTC
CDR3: CASRRGLQDGYEQYF

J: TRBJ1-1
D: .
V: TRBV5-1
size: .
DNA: TGCGCCAGCAGCTTGCCCGGGGTAGGTGTTTTCTTT
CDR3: CASSLPGVGVFF

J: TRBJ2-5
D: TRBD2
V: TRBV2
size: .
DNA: TGTGGCTCGTCGCGGGAGCCTGGGGAGACCCAGTACTTC
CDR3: CGSSREPGETQYF

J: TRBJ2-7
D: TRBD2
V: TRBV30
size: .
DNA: TGTGCCTGGCCTTCCGGGACTAGCTCCTACGAGCAGTACTTC
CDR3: CAWPSGTSSYEQYF

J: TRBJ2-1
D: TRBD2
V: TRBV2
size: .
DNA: TGTGCCAGCAGTCCTACCTATAGCGGGAGAATAAGGAATGAGCAGTTCTTC
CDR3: CASSPTYSGRIRNEQFF

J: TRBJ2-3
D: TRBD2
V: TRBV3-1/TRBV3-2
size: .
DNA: TGTGCCAGCAGCCAGGCTGGACTAGCGGCTACAGATACGCAGTATTTT
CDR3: CASSQAGLAATDTQYF

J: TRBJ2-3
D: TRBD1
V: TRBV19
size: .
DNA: TGTGCCAGTAGGCACACAGGGGTGGCCACAGATACGCAGTATTTT
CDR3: CASRHTGVATDTQYF

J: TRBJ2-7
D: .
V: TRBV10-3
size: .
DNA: TGTGCCATCAGTGATCCGGTACGGGGATCACTCCCCTACGAGCAGTACTTC
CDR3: CAISDPVRGSLPYEQYF

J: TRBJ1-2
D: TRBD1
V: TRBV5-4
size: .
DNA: TGTGCCAGCAGCCAGGGACAGATCTATGGCTACACCTTC
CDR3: CASSQGQIYGYTF

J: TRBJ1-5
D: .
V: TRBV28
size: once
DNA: TGTGCCAGCAGTTTGTCCGCTACCAATCAGCCCCAGCATTTT
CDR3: CASSLSATNQPQHF

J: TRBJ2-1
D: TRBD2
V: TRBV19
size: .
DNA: TGTGCCAGTTCCGGTTTCCGAGCGGGAGCCTCCTACAATGAGCAGTTCTTC
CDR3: CASSGFRAGASYNEQFF

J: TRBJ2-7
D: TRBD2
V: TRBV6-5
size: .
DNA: TGTGCCAGCAGTTACTCCGGGACGGCCGGGGGGGAGCAGTACTTC
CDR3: CASSYSGTAGGEQYF

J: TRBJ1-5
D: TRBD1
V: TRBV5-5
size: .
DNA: TGTGCCAGCAGCCGGACAGGTTCTAGCAATCAGCCCCAGCATTTT
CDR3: CASSRTGSSNQPQHF

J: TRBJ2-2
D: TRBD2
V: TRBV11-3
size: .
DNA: TGTGCCAGCAGCTCAAGGACTAGCGGGAGTAGCACCGGGGAGCTGTTTTTT
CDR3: CASSSRTSGSSTGELFF

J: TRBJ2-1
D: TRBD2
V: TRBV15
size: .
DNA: TGTGCCACCAGCAGTAGACTAGCCGGGTCCTACAATGAGCAGTTCTTC
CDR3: CATSSRLAGSYNEQFF

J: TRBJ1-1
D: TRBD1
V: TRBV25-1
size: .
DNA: TGTGCCAGCAGTCCCGGGACAGGGAACACTGAAGCTTTCTTT
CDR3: CASSPGTGNTEAFF

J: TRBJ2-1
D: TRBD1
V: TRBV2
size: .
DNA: TGTGCCAGCAGACGGGACAGGGGCTCCTACAATGAGCAGTTCTTC
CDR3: CASRRDRGSYNEQFF

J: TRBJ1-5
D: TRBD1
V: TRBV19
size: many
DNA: TGTGCCAGTAGTCCCCGGACAGGGACGTATCAGCCCCAGCATTTT
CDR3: CASSPRTGTYQPQHF

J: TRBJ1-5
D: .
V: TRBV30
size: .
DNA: TGTGCCTGGAGCGACACATGGGCTCAGCCCCAGCATTTT
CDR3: CAWSDTWAQPQHF

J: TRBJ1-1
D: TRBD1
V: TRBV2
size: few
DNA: TGTGCCTCCCAGGGGACAGGGGGCACTGAAGCTTTCTTT
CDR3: CASQGTGGTEAFF

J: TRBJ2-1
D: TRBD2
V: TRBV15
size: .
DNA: TGTGCCACCAACTCCATAGCGGGGAGCTCCTACAATGAGCAGTTCTTC
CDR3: CATNSIAGSSYNEQFF

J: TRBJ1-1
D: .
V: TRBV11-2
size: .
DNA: TGTGCCAGCAGCTCCGCGCTGAACACTGAAGCTTTCTTT
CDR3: CASSSALNTEAFF

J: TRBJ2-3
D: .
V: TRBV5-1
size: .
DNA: TGCGCCAGCAGCTTTGGAAGGGGCCCGGATACGCAGTATTTT
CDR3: CASSFGRGPDTQYF

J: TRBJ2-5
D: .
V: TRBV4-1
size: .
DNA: TGCGCCAGCAGCCAAGACACAGACCCCAGGGAGACCCAGTACTTC
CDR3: CASSQDTDPRETQYF

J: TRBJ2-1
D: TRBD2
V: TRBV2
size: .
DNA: TGTGCCAGCGGGCTAGCGGTCTACAATGAGCAGTTCTTC
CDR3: CASGLAVYNEQFF

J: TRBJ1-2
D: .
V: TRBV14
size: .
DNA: TGTGCCAGCAGCCGCGAGGCGGCCCCCCTAAGTGGCTACACCTTC
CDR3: CASSREAAPLSGYTF

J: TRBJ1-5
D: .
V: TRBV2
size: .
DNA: TGTGCCAGCACGAGGGACACCAATCAGCCCCAGCATTTT
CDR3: CASTRDTNQPQHF

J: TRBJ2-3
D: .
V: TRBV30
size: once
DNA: TGTGCCTGGAATCCGGGAGAGGGGACAGATACGCAGTATTTT
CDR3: CAWNPGEGTDTQYF

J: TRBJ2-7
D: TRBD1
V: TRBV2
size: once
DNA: TGTGCCAGCAGTGAGGGTTCGGGGACAGGAGCCTACGAGCAGTACTTC
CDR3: CASSEGSGTGAYEQYF

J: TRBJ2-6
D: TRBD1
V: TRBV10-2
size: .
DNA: TGCGCCAGCAAAGACAGGGGCGGTGGGGCCAACGTCCTGACTTTC
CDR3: CASKDRGGGANVLTF

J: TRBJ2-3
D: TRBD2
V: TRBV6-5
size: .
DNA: TGTGCCAGCAGGCCGGGACTAGCGGCAGATACGCAGTATTTT
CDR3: CASRPGLAADTQYF

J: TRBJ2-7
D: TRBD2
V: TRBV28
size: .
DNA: TGTGCCAGCAGTTTCCCTAGCGGGAGCTCCTACGAGCAGTACTTC
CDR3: CASSFPSGSSYEQYF

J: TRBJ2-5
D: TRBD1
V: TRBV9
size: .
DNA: TGTGCCAGCAGCGGTTTCGGGACAGCTGGCGAGACCCAGTACTTC
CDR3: CASSGFGTAGETQYF

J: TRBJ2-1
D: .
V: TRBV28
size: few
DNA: TGTGCCAGCAGTTCCCCGACAGTCTACAATGAGCAGTTCTTC
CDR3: CASSSPTVYNEQFF

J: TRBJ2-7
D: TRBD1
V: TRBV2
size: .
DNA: TGTGCCAGCAGTAGCGGGACAGGGGGCTGGGAGCAGTACTTC
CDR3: CASSSGTGGWEQYF

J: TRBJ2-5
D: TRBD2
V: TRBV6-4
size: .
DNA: TGTGCCAGCAGTGCGCTAGCGGGAGGTGTGGAGACCCAGTACTTC
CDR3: CASSALAGGVETQYF

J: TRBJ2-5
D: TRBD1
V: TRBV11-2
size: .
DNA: TGTGCCAGCAGCTCCGATTTGGACAGGTCGGAAGAGACCCAGTACTTC
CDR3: CASSSDLDRSEETQYF

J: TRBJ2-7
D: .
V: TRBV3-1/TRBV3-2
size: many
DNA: TGTGCCAGCAGCCAGGGGGCCTCCACCTACGAGCAGTACTTC
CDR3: CASSQGASTYEQYF

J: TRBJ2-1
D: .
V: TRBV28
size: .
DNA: TGTGCCAGCAGAGGGGTTTACAATGAGCAGTTCTTC
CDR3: CASRGVYNEQFF

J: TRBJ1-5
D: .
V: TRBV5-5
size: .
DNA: TGTGCCAGCAGCCGACAGGTTAATCAGCCCCAGCATTTT
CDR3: CASSRQVNQPQHF

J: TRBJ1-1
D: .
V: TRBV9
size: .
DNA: TGTGCCAGCAGCCAAGAGGACAGGAACACTGAAGCTTTCTTT
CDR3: CASSQEDRNTEAFF

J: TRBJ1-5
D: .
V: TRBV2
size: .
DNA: TGTGCCAGCAGTGGGACACTTTATAGCAATCAGCCCCAGCATTTT
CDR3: CASSGTLYSNQPQHF

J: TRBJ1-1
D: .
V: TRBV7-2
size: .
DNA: TGTGCCAGCAGCGGAGGACCGAACACTGAAGCTTTCTTT
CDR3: CASSGGPNTEAFF

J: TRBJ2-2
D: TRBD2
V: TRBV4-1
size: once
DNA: TGCGCCAGCAGCCAAGGCAGGACTAGCGGGAGTCGGAGTACCGGGGAGCTGTTTTTT
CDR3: CASSQGRTSGSRSTGELFF

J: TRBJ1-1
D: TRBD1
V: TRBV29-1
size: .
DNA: TGCAGCGGTAGACAGGGGGGGACCACTGAAGCTTTCTTT
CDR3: CSGRQGGTTEAFF

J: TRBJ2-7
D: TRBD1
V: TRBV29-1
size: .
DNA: TGCAGCGTTCGGGGACAGGGCAGCGAGCAGTACTTC
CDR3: CSVRGQGSEQYF

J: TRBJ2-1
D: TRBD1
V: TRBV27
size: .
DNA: TGTGCCAGCAGTCCCGCGGGACAGGGATTTTACGGTGAGCAGTTCTTC
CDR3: CASSPAGQGFYGEQFF

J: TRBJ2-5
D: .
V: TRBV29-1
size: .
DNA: TGCAGCGTTGAGGGGTCCAGGGTGGGAGAGACCCAGTACTTC
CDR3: CSVEGSRVGETQYF

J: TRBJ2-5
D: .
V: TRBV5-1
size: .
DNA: TGCGCCAGCAGCTTGGGGGACTTCGAGACCCAGTACTTC
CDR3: CASSLGDFETQYF

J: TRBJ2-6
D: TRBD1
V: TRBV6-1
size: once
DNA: TGTGCCAGCAGTGACCTGACAGGGATCGGGGCCAACGTCCTGACTTTC
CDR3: CASSDLTGIGANVLTF

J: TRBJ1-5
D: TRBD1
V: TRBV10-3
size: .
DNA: TGTGCCATCAGTAGGACCGGGACAGGGGATCAGCCCCAGCATTTT
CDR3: CAISRTGTGDQPQHF

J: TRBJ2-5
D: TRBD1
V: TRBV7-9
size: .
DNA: TGTGCCAGCAGCTTAGCGCTGACAGGGGGCGAAGAGACCCAGTACTTC
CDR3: CASSLALTGGEETQYF